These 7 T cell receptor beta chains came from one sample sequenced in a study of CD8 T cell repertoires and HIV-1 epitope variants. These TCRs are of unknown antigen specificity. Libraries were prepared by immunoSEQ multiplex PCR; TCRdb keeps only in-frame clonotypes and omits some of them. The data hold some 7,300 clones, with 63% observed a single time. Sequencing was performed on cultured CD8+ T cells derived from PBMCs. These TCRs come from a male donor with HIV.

CDR3 DNA: TGTGCCAGCAGCCCGGACCCGATAGGGGCCAACGTCCTGACTTTC. It yields the protein CASSPDPIGANVLTF. The chain couples TRBV7-6 to TRBJ2-6, with D uncertain. The CDR3 extends over 15 amino acids. Trimming removed 5 bases at V and 4 bases at J, with 12 bases between. Germline CDR1 is SGHVS and CDR2 is FNYEAQ.

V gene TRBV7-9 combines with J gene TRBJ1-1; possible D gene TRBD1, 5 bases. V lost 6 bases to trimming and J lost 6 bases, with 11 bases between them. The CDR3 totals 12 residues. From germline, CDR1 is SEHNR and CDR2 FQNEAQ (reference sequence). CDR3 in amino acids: CASRGGYSEAFF. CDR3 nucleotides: TGTGCCAGCAGGGGGGGATACTCTGAAGCTTTCTTT.

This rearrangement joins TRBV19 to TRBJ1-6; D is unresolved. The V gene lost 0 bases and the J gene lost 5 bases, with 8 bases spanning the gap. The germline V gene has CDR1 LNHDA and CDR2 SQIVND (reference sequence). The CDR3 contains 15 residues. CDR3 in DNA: TGTGCCAGTAGTATAGACATCGGCAATAATTCACCCCTCCACTTT. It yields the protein CASSIDIGNNSPLHF.

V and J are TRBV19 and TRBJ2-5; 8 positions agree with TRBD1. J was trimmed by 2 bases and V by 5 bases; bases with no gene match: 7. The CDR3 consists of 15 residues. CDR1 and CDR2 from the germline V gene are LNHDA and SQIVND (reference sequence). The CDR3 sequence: CASSVWTGPQETQYF. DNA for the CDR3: TGTGCCAGTAGTGTCTGGACAGGGCCGCAAGAGACCCAGTACTTC.

This CDR3 is CASSDHNQPQHF. CDR3 nucleotide sequence: TGTGCCAGCAGCGATCACAATCAGCCCCAGCATTTT. This rearrangement joins TRBV5-5 to TRBJ1-5; D unresolved. The germline V gene has CDR1 SGHKS and CDR2 YYEKEE (reference sequence). The CDR3 is made up of 12 amino acids. V lost 4 bases and J 3 bases, leaving 5 bases between the germline ends.

The CDR3 nucleotides are TGTGCCAGCACCCCCGGGCTCTCTGGGGCCAACGTCCTGACTTTC. It encodes CASTPGLSGANVLTF. The chain couples TRBV27 to TRBJ2-6, with D hard to call. V was shortened by 7 bases and J by 0 bases, with 10 bases between the two germline ends. The CDR3 runs 15 residues. CDR1 is MNHEY, CDR2 SMNVEV, per germline (reference sequence).

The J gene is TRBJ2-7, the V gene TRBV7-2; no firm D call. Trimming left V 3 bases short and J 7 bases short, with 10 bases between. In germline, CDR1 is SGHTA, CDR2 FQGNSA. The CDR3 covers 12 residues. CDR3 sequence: CASSFLKTEQYF. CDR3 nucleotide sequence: TGTGCCAGCAGCTTTTTGAAGACTGAGCAGTACTTC.